A single sample is the source of the 13 T cell receptor beta chains below, sequenced in a study of neurological immune-mediated disorders. TCRdb reanalysed the 5' RACE reads using MiXCR and keeps one entry per CDR3 protein. The table includes approximately 65,000 distinct CDR3 sequences, over 4% detected once. Sequenced sample: PBMCs. These receptors were taken from a human donor with multiple sclerosis. The donor label of this sample is uncertain.

In its sample, this clonotype was seen a few times. The rearrangement links TRBV20-1 to TRBJ1-1; TRBD1 agrees at 8 bases. Germline V gene lookup returns CDR1 DFQATT and CDR2 SNEGSKA (reference sequence). V lost 7 bases and J lost 0; bases outside the gene matches: 7. This CDR3 contains 14 residues. The CDR3 loop reads CSVYRGALNTEAFF. The CDR3 DNA is TGCAGTGTCTACAGGGGGGCTTTGAACACTGAAGCTTTCTTT.

This clonotype was found many times. CDR3 protein: CASSERGLVNEQFF. CDR3 in DNA: TGCGCCAGCAGTGAGAGGGGACTAGTTAATGAGCAGTTCTTC. The V and J genes are TRBV10-2 and TRBJ2-1, with 8 bases fitting TRBD2. V lost 2 bases to trimming and J lost 7 bases; unmatched junction nucleotides: 4. This CDR3 is built from 14 residues. Germline V gene sequence: CDR1 WSHSY, CDR2 SAAADI.

In this sample, this clonotype turned up many times. The chain carries TRBV5-1 and TRBJ1-5, with D maybe TRBD1 (5 bases). The CDR3 has 15 residues. V lost 7 bases and J lost 3, with 17 bases in between. Germline V gene lookup returns CDR1 SGHRS and CDR2 YFSETQ. The DNA for the CDR3 is TGCGCCAGCGCACCGGGACCTAGGGACAATCAGCCCCAGCATTTT. It yields the protein CASAPGPRDNQPQHF.

This clonotype was seen many times. V and J are TRBV5-1 and TRBJ2-5, with D perhaps TRBD1 (5 bases). Germline CDR1 SGHRS, CDR2 YFSETQ. The CDR3 has 16 residues. V lost 4 bases and J 5 bases, leaving 21 bases between the germline ends. The CDR3 nucleotides are TGCGCCAGCAGCCCGCGAGAAGGGGCCACGAGGGAGACCCAGTACTTC. As protein: CASSPREGATRETQYF.

This clonotype was observed at least ten times. This chain connects TRBV20-1 to TRBJ1-1; D is uncertain. V was cut by 6 bases and J by 1 base, with 6 bases left in between. This CDR3 is built from 11 residues. Germline V CDR1 and CDR2: DFQATT, SNEGSKA (reference sequence). CDR3 DNA sequence: TGCAGTGCAACCGGGAACACTGAAGCTTTCTTT. Translation: CSATGNTEAFF.

As to this clonotype: A read error may be the cause here, since a much bigger clone is one base away. This chain joins TRBV10-2 and TRBJ2-7; D not resolved. The CDR3 is made up of 12 amino acids. Trimming removed 5 bases at V and 2 bases at J, with 7 bases between. The germline CDR1 and CDR2 sequences are WSHSY and SAAADI. CDR3 bases: TGCGCCAGCAGTCAGATGGCCTACGAGCAGTACTTC. It yields the protein CASSQMAYEQYF.

This clonotype came up many times. V gene TRBV9 combines with J gene TRBJ2-3; D perhaps matches TRBD2 (5 bases). The CDR3 extends over 13 amino acids. Trimming shortened V by 4 bases and J by 3 bases, and 9 bases separated the two germline ends. Germline CDR1 SGDLS, CDR2 YYNGEE. DNA for the CDR3: TGTGCCAGCAGCCTACTAGAGACAGATACGCAGTATTTT. It specifies CASSLLETDTQYF.

This chain joins TRBV6-5 and TRBJ2-2, with 8 bases identical to TRBD1. V was pared by 5 bases and J by 4 bases, with 9 bases of the junction left unmatched. Germline CDR1 is MNHEY and CDR2 is SVGAGI. This CDR3 has 16 residues. The DNA for the CDR3 is TGTGCCAGCAGTCCGTGGACAGGGAAGGGCACCGGGGAGCTGTTTTTT. This gives the protein CASSPWTGKGTGELFF.

This rearrangement joins TRBV20-1 to TRBJ1-5, with unresolved D. CDR1 and CDR2 (germline): DFQATT, SNEGSKA (reference sequence). The CDR3 runs to 14 residues. With 3 bases removed from V and 2 bases from J, the gap between germline ends came to 11 bases. The CDR3 is CSASSVKGNQPQHF. CDR3 DNA: TGCAGTGCTAGCTCGGTGAAGGGCAATCAGCCCCAGCATTTT.

The chain uses TRBV5-1 and TRBJ2-3; weak D call: TRBD1 (6 bases). The V gene's germline CDR1 is SGHRS and CDR2 YFSETQ. This CDR3 region has 15 residues. Trimming pared 4 bases from V and 2 bases from J, leaving 14 bases between. The CDR3 here is CASSGGQSLTDTQYF. CDR3 coding DNA: TGCGCCAGCAGCGGCGGACAGTCGCTCACAGATACGCAGTATTTT.

This clonotype was counted ten times or more. J is TRBJ1-2 and V is TRBV5-5, with TRBD1 identical over 10 bases. The CDR3 covers 16 residues. Germline CDR1 is SGHKS and CDR2 is YYEKEE (reference sequence). V dropped 4 bases and J dropped 1; count of bases not matched to a gene: 7. The CDR3 DNA reads as TGTGCCAGCAGCCGATCCGGGACAGGGGTTAACTATGGCTACACCTTC. It translates to CASSRSGTGVNYGYTF.

The table lists this clonotype with many counts. The V call is TRBV12-3 or TRBV12-4, the J call TRBJ1-6; no clear D. The CDR3 is 14 residues long. The V end lost 11 bases, the J end lost 0 bases, and 11 bases lay between the germline ends. CDR3 DNA: TGTGCCTCCTGCCTTTCCTCCTATAATTCACCCCTCCACTTT. This sequence encodes CASCLSSYNSPLHF.

This clonotype was counted many times. The genes are TRBV5-1 and TRBJ2-1; 9 nucleotides agree with TRBD1. Germline CDR1 and CDR2: SGHRS and YFSETQ. The CDR3 spans 15 residues. V trimming: 0 bases; J trimming: 9 bases; junction bases outside the gene matches: 7. The CDR3 region is CASSLAGDRGTEQFF. In DNA form, the CDR3 reads TGCGCCAGCAGCTTGGCCGGCGACAGGGGGACTGAGCAGTTCTTC.